The clone carrying this TCR beta chain was counted only a few times. This entry comes from a study of T cells in Graves' hyperthyroidism and ophthalmopathy. In the study overall: Sampling of peripheral blood happened at initial diagnosis, prior to any treatment.

The source material, RNA transcripts, was used to amplify TCR beta CDR3 regions. First-round RT-PCR with HTBI primers amplified the TCR CDR3 region. TCRdb ran MiXCR on the multiplex PCR reads and lists one entry per CDR3 protein. The sample carries fewer than 400,000 distinct CDR3 sequences, approximately 17% recorded once. In germline, CDR1 is LNHDA, CDR2 SQIVND (reference sequence). The CDR3 covers 11 residues. Trimming pared 6 bases from V and 8 bases from J, leaving 10 bases between. The sample was blood. The sequence derives from a young man with Graves' hyperthyroidism. This chain connects TRBV19 to TRBJ1-1; D is possibly TRBD1 (5 bases). The CDR3 DNA follows: TGTGCCAGTAGGGCAGGGCTCGAAGCTTTCTTT. Its protein product is CASRAGLEAFF.